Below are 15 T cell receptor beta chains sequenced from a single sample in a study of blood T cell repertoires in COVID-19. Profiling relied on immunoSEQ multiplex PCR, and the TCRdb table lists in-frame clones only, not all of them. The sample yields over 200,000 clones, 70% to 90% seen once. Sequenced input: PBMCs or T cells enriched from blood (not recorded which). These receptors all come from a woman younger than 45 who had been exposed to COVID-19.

CDR3 nucleotide sequence: TGTGCCAGTAAATCAGTGGGGGGTGCCACTGAAGCTTTCTTT. This codes for CASKSVGGATEAFF. The chain uses TRBV19 and TRBJ1-1; D perhaps matches TRBD1 (5 bases). The CDR3 has 14 amino acids. Germline-derived CDR1 and CDR2 are LNHDA and SQIVND (reference sequence). Trimming pared 7 bases from V and 4 bases from J, leaving 16 bases between.

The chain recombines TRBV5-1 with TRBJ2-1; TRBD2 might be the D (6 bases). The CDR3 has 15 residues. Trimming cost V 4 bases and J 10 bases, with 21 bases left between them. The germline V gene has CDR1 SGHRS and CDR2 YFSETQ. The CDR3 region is CASSPWGVQANEQFF. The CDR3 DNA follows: TGCGCCAGCAGCCCTTGGGGGGTTCAGGCAAACGAGCAGTTCTTC.

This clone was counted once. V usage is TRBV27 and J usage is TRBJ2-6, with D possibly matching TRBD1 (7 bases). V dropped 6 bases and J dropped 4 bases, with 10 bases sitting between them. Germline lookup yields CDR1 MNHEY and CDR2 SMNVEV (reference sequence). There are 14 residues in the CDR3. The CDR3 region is CASRQGGGANVLTF. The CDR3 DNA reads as TGTGCCAGCAGGCAGGGGGGAGGGGCCAACGTCCTGACTTTC.

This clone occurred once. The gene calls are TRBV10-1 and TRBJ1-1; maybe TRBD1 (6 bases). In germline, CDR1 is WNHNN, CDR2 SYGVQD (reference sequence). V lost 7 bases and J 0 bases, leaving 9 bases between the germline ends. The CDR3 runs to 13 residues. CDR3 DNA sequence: TGCGCCAGCAAACAGGGCATGAACACTGAAGCTTTCTTT. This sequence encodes CASKQGMNTEAFF.

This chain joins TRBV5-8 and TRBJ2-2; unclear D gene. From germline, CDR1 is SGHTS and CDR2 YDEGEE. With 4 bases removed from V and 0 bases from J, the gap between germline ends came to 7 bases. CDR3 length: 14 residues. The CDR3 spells CASSHRTNTGELFF. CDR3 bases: TGTGCCAGCAGCCATAGAACGAACACCGGGGAGCTGTTTTTT.

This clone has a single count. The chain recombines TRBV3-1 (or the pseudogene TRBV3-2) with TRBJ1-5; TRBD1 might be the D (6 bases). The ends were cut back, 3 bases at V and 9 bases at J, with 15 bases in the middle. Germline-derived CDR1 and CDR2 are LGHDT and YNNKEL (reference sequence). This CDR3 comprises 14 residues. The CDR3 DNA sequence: TGTGCCAGCAGCCAGGGGGCGGGAGATGTGCCCCAGCATTTT. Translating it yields CASSQGAGDVPQHF.

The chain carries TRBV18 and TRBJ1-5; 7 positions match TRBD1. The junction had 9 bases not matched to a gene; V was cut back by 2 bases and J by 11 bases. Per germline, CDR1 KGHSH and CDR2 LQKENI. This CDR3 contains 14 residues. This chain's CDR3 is CASSPFQGEEAQHF. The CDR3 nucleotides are TGTGCCAGCTCACCATTTCAGGGGGAAGAGGCCCAGCATTTT.

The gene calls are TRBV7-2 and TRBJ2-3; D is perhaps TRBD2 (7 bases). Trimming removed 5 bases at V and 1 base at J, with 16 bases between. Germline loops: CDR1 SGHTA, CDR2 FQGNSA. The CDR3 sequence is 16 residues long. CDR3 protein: CASSPRGAGGTDTQYF. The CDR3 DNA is TGTGCCAGCAGCCCCCGGGGGGCGGGGGGCACAGATACGCAGTATTTT. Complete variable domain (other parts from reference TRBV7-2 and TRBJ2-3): GAGVSQSPSNKVTEKGKDVELRCDPISGHTALYWYRQSLGQGLEFLIYFQGNSAPDKSGLPSDRFSAERTGGSVSTLTIQRTQQEDSAVYLCASSPRGAGGTDTQYFGPGTRLTVL.

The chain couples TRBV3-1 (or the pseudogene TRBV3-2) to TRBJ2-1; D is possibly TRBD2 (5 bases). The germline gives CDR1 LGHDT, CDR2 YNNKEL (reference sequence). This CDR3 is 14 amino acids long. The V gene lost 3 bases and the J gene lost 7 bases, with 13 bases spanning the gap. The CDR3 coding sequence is TGTGCCAGCAGCCACCGACCCCGGAGGAATGAGCAGTTCTTC. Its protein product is CASSHRPRRNEQFF.

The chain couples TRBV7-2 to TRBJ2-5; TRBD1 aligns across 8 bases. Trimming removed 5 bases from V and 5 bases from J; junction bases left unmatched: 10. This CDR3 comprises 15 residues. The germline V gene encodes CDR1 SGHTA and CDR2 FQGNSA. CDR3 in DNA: TGTGCCAGCAGCCCCGGACAGGGTAAGGAGGAGACCCAGTACTTC. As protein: CASSPGQGKEETQYF. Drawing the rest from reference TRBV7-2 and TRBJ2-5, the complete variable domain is GAGVSQSPSNKVTEKGKDVELRCDPISGHTALYWYRQSLGQGLEFLIYFQGNSAPDKSGLPSDRFSAERTGGSVSTLTIQRTQQEDSAVYLCASSPGQGKEETQYFGPGTRLLVL.

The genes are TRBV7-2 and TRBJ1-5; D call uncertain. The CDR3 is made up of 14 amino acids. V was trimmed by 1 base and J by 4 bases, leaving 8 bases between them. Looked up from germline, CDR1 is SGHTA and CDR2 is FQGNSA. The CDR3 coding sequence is TGTGCCAGCAGCTTAGTTATAGAAAATCAGCCCCAGCATTTT. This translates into CASSLVIENQPQHF. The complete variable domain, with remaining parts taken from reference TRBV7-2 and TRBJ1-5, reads GAGVSQSPSNKVTEKGKDVELRCDPISGHTALYWYRQSLGQGLEFLIYFQGNSAPDKSGLPSDRFSAERTGGSVSTLTIQRTQQEDSAVYLCASSLVIENQPQHFGDGTRLSIL.

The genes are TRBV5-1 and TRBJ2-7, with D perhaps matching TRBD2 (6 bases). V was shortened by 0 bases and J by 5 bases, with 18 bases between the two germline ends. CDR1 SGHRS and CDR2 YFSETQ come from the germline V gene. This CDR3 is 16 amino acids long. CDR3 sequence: CASSLAGGRGINEQYF. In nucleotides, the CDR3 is TGCGCCAGCAGCTTGGCCGGGGGACGCGGCATCAACGAGCAGTACTTC.

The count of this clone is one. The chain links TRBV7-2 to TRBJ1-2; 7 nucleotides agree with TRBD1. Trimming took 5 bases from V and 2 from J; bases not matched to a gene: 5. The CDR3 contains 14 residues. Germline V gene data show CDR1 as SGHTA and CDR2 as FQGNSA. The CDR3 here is CASSLGDSNYGYTF. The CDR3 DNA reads TGTGCCAGCAGCCTAGGGGACAGCAACTATGGCTACACCTTC. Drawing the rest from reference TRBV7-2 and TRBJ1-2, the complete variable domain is GAGVSQSPSNKVTEKGKDVELRCDPISGHTALYWYRQSLGQGLEFLIYFQGNSAPDKSGLPSDRFSAERTGGSVSTLTIQRTQQEDSAVYLCASSLGDSNYGYTFGSGTRLTVV.

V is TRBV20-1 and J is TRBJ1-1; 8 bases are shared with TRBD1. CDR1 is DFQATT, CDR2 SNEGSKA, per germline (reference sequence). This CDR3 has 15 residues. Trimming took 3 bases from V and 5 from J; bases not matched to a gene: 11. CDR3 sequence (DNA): TGCAGTGCTAGTGGTTCCAGGGGGCTTGGGACTGAAGCTTTCTTT. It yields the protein CSASGSRGLGTEAFF.

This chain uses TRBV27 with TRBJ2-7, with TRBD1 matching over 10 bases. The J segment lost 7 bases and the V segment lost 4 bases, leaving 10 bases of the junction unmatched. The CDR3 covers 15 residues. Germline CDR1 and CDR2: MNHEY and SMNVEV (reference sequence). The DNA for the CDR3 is TGTGCCAGCAGTTCTCCGGGACAGGGGAGGTGGGAGCAGTACTTC. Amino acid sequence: CASSSPGQGRWEQYF.